This is a list of T cell receptor beta chains from one sample in a study of regulatory T cells in long-lasting Graves disease. One entry per CDR3 protein, called by TCRdb with MiXCR from the multiplex PCR reads. The data show around 460,000 distinct CDR3 sequences, with less than 25% seen just once and less than 15% held by the top ten. Here the sequenced sample was peripheral blood mononuclear cells (PBMCs), taken when the disease was refractory, from a patient treated with antithyroid drugs. These receptors came from a female donor with Graves disease. The CDR3 runs from the conserved cysteine through the conserved F or W. The D gene is left open where the match is weak. Part of the rows lack a size; the others show once, few, many or a class for expanded clones.

>15|TRBJ2-2|TRBV30|TRBD2|-
CAWSAAGGHTGELFF
TGTGCCTGGAGTGCTGCGGGAGGGCACACCGGGGAGCTGTTTTTT
>13|TRBJ1-4|TRBV19|-|few
CASNGATNEKLFF
TGTGCCAGTAACGGTGCAACTAATGAAAAACTGTTTTTT
>11|TRBJ2-5|TRBV12-3/TRBV12-4|-|many
CASSAFGTQYF
TGTGCCAGCAGCGCGTTTGGGACCCAGTACTTC
>16|TRBJ1-1|TRBV11-2|TRBD1|few
CASSLIRGGMNTEAFF
TGTGCCAGCAGCCTAATCAGGGGGGGGATGAACACTGAAGCTTTCTTT
>12|TRBJ2-3|TRBV3-1|-|-
CASSQTSDTQYF
TGTGCCAGCAGCCAAACCTCGGATACGCAGTATTTT
>15|TRBJ2-1|TRBV12-3/TRBV12-4|TRBD2|many
CASTLAGLRGNEQFF
TGTGCCAGCACCCTGGCGGGACTACGGGGCAATGAGCAGTTCTTC
>16|TRBJ2-3|TRBV28|-|many
CASSLEVAGATDTQYF
TGTGCCAGCAGTTTGGAAGTCGCGGGGGCTACAGATACGCAGTATTTT
>11|TRBJ1-1|TRBV7-9|-|-
CASSSQALAFF
TGTGCCAGCAGCTCACAAGCGCTAGCTTTCTTT
>14|TRBJ1-2|TRBV30|TRBD1|-
CAWSVDRAAYGYTF
TGTGCCTGGAGTGTAGACAGGGCGGCCTATGGCTACACCTTC
>12|TRBJ1-6|TRBV28|-|many
CASSEPDSPLHF
TGTGCCAGCAGTGAACCGGACTCACCCCTCCACTTT
>13|TRBJ2-5|TRBV18|-|-
CASSRENEETQYF
TGTGCCAGCTCACGGGAAAACGAGGAGACCCAGTACTTC
>11|TRBJ1-2|TRBV29-1|-|few
CSGTTSSGYTF
TGCAGCGGAACTACGTCTAGTGGCTACACCTTC
>17|TRBJ2-5|TRBV7-2|TRBD2|few
CASSLGRLAGGQETQYF
TGTGCCAGCAGCTTAGGGAGACTAGCGGGGGGGCAAGAGACCCAGTACTTC
>15|TRBJ1-4|TRBV15|-|many
CATSRDRNLNEKLFF
TGTGCCACCAGCAGAGACAGGAACTTGAATGAAAAACTGTTTTTT
>13|TRBJ1-2|TRBV12-3/TRBV12-4|-|-
CASSLRLEHGYTF
TGTGCCAGCAGTTTGAGACTTGAGCATGGCTACACCTTC
>12|TRBJ1-1|TRBV6-1|-|-
CASHKGTTRAFF
TGTGCCAGCCATAAAGGGACCACCAGAGCTTTCTTT
>16|TRBJ2-1|TRBV24-1|TRBD2|-
CATSDLASGLYNEQFF
TGTGCCACCAGTGATTTAGCTAGCGGCCTTTACAATGAGCAGTTCTTC
>15|TRBJ1-1|TRBV3-1|-|-
CASSQYSLGGTEAFF
TGTGCCAGCAGCCAATACTCTCTGGGCGGCACTGAAGCTTTCTTT
>14|TRBJ1-2|TRBV12-3/TRBV12-4|-|many
CASSLHETNYGYTF
TGTGCCAGCAGTCTGCATGAAACTAACTATGGCTACACCTTC
>14|TRBJ1-1|TRBV12-3/TRBV12-4|-|many
CASRPPGGSLGAFF
TGTGCCAGCAGGCCCCCCGGGGGAAGCCTTGGAGCTTTCTTT
>14|TRBJ1-6|TRBV7-2|-|many
CASSLEQGRSPLHF
TGTGCCAGCAGCTTAGAGCAGGGCCGCTCACCCCTCCACTTT
>15|TRBJ2-2|TRBV19|TRBD1|once
CASSLNRGATGELFF
TGTGCCAGTAGTTTAAACAGGGGGGCCACCGGGGAGCTGTTTTTT
>16|TRBJ2-5|TRBV2|TRBD2|many
CASSEAGFGLAETQYF
TGTGCCAGCAGTGAAGCGGGCTTCGGACTAGCCGAGACCCAGTACTTC
>15|TRBJ2-3|TRBV24-1|-|many
CATSDLKVETDTQYF
TGTGCCACCAGTGATTTGAAGGTGGAGACAGATACGCAGTATTTT
>13|TRBJ1-5|TRBV6-5|-|many
CASSYSVGQPQHF
TGTGCCAGCAGTTACTCGGTTGGCCAGCCCCAGCATTTT
>15|TRBJ2-7|TRBV6-5|TRBD1|once
CASSYSQGAAYEQYF
TGTGCCAGCAGTTACTCCCAGGGGGCAGCCTACGAGCAGTACTTC
>11|TRBJ2-7|TRBV6-2/TRBV6-3|-|few
CASSYSREQYF
TGTGCCAGCAGTTACTCGAGGGAGCAGTACTTC
>16|TRBJ1-2|TRBV7-2|-|many
CASSPGGPGGSYGYTF
TGTGCCAGCAGCCCGGGCGGTCCGGGCGGTAGCTATGGCTACACCTTC
>15|TRBJ1-1|TRBV6-1|-|many
CASRGTHLRGTEAFF
TGTGCCAGCAGAGGGACACACCTAAGGGGAACTGAAGCTTTCTTT
>14|TRBJ2-3|TRBV28|-|-
CASSSTGGTDTQYF
TGTGCCAGCAGTTCCACCGGGGGCACAGATACGCAGTATTTT
>14|TRBJ2-1|TRBV28|-|-
CASRPQEGNREQFF
TGTGCCAGCAGGCCCCAAGAGGGGAATCGCGAGCAGTTCTTC
>14|TRBJ1-6|TRBV18|-|-
CASSPDKSRSPLHF
TGTGCCAGCTCACCAGACAAATCTCGCTCACCCCTCCACTTT
>16|TRBJ1-4|TRBV6-2/TRBV6-3|-|few
CASSYSILAPDEKLFF
TGTGCCAGCAGTTACTCGATATTGGCCCCAGATGAAAAACTGTTTTTT
>19|TRBJ2-7|TRBV12-3/TRBV12-4|TRBD2|-
CASSQTRTSGRAVFGEQYF
TGTGCCAGCAGCCAGACTCGGACTAGCGGGAGGGCCGTTTTTGGCGAGCAGTACTTC
>15|TRBJ2-2|TRBV7-3|TRBD2|-
CASSQLAGVAGELFF
TGTGCCAGCAGCCAATTAGCGGGAGTGGCCGGGGAGCTGTTTTTT
>16|TRBJ2-5|TRBV5-1|TRBD2|few
CASSRGTSGGQETQYF
TGCGCCAGCAGCAGGGGGACTAGCGGGGGCCAAGAGACCCAGTACTTC
>13|TRBJ2-5|TRBV20-1|-|many
CSTRAVKQETQYF
TGCAGTACCAGAGCGGTGAAACAAGAGACCCAGTACTTC
>15|TRBJ1-5|TRBV28|-|many
CASSLGGLNNQPQHF
TGTGCCAGCAGTTTGGGGGGATTAAACAATCAGCCCCAGCATTTT
>15|TRBJ1-2|TRBV7-2|-|-
CASNLSGQRYYGYTF
TGTGCCAGCAACTTGTCAGGCCAGCGTTACTATGGCTACACCTTC
>14|TRBJ1-3|TRBV2|TRBD1|many
CASGGTASGNTIYF
TGTGCCAGCGGAGGGACAGCCTCTGGAAACACCATATATTTT
>14|TRBJ2-7|TRBV30|TRBD2|few
CASSPLADPYEQYF
TGTGCCTCCTCCCCACTAGCGGACCCCTACGAGCAGTACTTC
>13|TRBJ2-2|TRBV12-3/TRBV12-4|-|many
CAAGTVNTGELFF
TGTGCCGCGGGGACAGTCAACACCGGGGAGCTGTTTTTT